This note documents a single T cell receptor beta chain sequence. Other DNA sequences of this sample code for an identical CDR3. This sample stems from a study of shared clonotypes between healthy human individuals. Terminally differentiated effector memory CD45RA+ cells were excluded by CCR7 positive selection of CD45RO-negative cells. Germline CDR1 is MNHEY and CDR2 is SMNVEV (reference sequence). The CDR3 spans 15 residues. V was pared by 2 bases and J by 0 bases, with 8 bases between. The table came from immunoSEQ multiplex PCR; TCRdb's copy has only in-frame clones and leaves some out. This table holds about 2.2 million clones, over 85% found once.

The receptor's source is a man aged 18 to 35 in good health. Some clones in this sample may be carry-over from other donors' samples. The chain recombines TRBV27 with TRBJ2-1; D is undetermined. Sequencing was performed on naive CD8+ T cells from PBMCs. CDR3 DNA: TGTGCCAGCAGTTTACTTTGGAGCTCCTACAATGAGCAGTTCTTC. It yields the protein CASSLLWSSYNEQFF.